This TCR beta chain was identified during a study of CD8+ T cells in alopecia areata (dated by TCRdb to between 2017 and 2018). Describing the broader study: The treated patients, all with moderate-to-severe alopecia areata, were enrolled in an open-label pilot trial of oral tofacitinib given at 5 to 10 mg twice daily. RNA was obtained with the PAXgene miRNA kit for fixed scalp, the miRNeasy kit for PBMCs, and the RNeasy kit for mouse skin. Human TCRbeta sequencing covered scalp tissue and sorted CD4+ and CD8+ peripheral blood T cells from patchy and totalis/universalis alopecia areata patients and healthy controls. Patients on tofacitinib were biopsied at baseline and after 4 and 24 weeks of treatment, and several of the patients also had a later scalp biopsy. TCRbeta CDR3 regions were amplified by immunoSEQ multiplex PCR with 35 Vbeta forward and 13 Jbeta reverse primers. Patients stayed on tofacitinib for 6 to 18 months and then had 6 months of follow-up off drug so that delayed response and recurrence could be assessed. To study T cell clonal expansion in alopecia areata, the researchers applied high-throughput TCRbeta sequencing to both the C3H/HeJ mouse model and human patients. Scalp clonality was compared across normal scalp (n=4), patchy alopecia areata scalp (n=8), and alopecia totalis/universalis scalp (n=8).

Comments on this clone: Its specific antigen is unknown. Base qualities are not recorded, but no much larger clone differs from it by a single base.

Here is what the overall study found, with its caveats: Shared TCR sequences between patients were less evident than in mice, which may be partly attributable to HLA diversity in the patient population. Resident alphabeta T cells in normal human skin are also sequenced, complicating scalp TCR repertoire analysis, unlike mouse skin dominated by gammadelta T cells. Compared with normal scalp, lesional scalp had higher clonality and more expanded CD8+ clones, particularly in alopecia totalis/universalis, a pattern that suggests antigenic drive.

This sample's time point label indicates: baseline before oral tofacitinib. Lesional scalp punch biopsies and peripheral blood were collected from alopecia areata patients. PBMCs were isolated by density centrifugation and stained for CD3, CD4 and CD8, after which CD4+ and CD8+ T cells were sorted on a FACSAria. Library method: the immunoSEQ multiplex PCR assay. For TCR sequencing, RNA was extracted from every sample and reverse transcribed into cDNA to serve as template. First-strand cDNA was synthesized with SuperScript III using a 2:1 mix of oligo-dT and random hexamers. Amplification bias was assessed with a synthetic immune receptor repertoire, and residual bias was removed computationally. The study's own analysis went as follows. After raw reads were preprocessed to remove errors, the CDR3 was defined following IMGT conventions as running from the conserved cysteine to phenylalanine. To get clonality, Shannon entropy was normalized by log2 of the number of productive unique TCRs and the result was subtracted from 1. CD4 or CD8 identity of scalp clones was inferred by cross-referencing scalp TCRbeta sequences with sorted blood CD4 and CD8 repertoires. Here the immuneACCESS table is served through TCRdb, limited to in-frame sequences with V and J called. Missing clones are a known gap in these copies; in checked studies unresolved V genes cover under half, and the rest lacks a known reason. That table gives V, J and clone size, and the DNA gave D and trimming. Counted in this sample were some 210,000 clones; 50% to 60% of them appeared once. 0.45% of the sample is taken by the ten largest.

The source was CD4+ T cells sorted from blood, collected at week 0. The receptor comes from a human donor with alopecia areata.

This receptor has the CDR3 CSVGGQGFF. The sequenced DNA: TGCAGCGTTGGTGGACAGGGTTTCTTC. The sequence joins TRBV29-1 to TRBJ2-1; 8 of the junction bases match TRBD1. For this chain, trimming is 4 bases at the V end and 16 bases at the J end, and the number of junction bases without a gene match is 3. The CDR3 starts with the cysteine, ends with the phenylalanine, and has 9 residues. Only the CDR3 region is kept as DNA, spanning 27 bases read in frame from base 1. According to the germline V gene, CDR1 reads SQVTM and CDR2 reads ANQGSEA.